The clone carrying this T cell receptor (beta chain) has a count of ten or more. As yet, its antigen is unknown. The sample belongs to a study of response to subunit inactivated influenza vaccine. Study outcomes and limitations: The authors suggested that every seasonal influenza vaccination recruits few new T cells.

Each CDR3 protein is one row after TCRdb ran MiXCR on the RT-PCR reads. The sample has 650,000 to 850,000 distinct CDR3 sequences; 14% are singletons. The J segment lost 7 bases and the V segment lost 5 bases, leaving 6 bases of the junction unmatched. The CDR3 sequence is 14 residues long. The source is a man between 45 and 60 years old who received an inactivated influenza vaccine. This specimen was PBMCs from blood, taken 14 to 15 days before vaccination. V gene TRBV12-3 or TRBV12-4 combines with J gene TRBJ2-1; 9 bases align to TRBD2. Here the CDR3 DNA reads TGTGCCAGCAGTATAAGCGGGGGGTTTAATGAGCAGTTCTTC. Protein product: CASSISGGFNEQFF.